One and the same sample provided the 10 T cell receptor beta chains below, sequenced in a study of cytomegalovirus exposure and HLA in healthy donors. PCR employed 60 Vbeta and 13 Jbeta primers. Sequenced by immunoSEQ multiplex PCR; TCRdb stores in-frame clones only, minus some. The table has roughly 170,000 clones, roughly 80% seen once. Sample: PBMCs. Receptor source: a man aged 25-45 years in good health and CMV-seronegative.

V gene TRBV6-1 combines with J gene TRBJ2-7, with 7 bases that match TRBD1. With 5 bases clipped from V and 2 bases from J, the junction kept 9 bases outside the gene matches. Germline V gives CDR1 MNHNS, CDR2 SASEGT. The CDR3 runs to 15 residues. For the CDR3, the DNA is TGTGCCAGCAGTACCGGGACAGCAATTGCCTACGAGCAGTACTTC. It yields the protein CASSTGTAIAYEQYF.

The genes are TRBV5-8 and TRBJ1-5, with unresolved D. Germline CDR1 SGHTS, CDR2 YDEGEE. V lost 0 bases, J lost 5 bases, and 6 bases lay in between. The CDR3 is made up of 13 amino acids. The CDR3, as DNA: TGTGCCAGCAGCTTGGCTCGGGATCAGCCCCAGCATTTT. Residues: CASSLARDQPQHF.

V usage is TRBV5-4 and J usage is TRBJ2-7; 13 bases agree with TRBD2. After removal of 4 bases from V and 7 bases from J, the junction contained 17 bases not matched to a gene. The germline V gene encodes CDR1 SGHNT and CDR2 YYREEE (reference sequence). The CDR3 has 18 residues. CDR3 nucleotides: TGTGCCAGCAGCAAAACTAGCGGGGGGGCCGGGACCTCTCGGGAGCAGTACTTC. Translated: CASSKTSGGAGTSREQYF.

The CDR3 loop reads CASSESRYTEAFF. The CDR3 DNA sequence: TGTGCCAGCAGTGAATCCAGATACACTGAAGCTTTCTTT. The gene calls are TRBV25-1 and TRBJ1-1; D gene uncertain. The germline V and J ends were trimmed by 1 base and 3 bases, with 6 bases remaining between them. The CDR3 runs to 13 residues. Looked up from germline, CDR1 is MGHDK and CDR2 is SYGVNS.

This clone has just a few counts. This chain uses TRBV2 with TRBJ2-3; 11 bases line up with TRBD2. V shed 6 bases and J 5 bases; nucleotides not matched to a gene: 7. The CDR3 has 15 amino acids. The V gene's germline CDR1 is SNHLY and CDR2 FYNNEI. As DNA, the CDR3 is TGTGCCAGCAGCGATCGGCTAGCGGGAGGAGATACGCAGTATTTT. Protein: CASSDRLAGGDTQYF.

V is TRBV2 and J is TRBJ2-7, with D perhaps TRBD1 (6 bases). Germline CDR1 SNHLY, CDR2 FYNNEI. The CDR3 covers 14 residues. V was clipped by 4 bases and J by 6 bases, with 16 bases between them. This chain's CDR3 is CASSGKTGIGEQYF. CDR3 bases: TGTGCCAGCAGTGGAAAAACAGGGATCGGCGAGCAGTACTTC.

The V gene is TRBV14, the J gene TRBJ2-1, with D possibly being TRBD2 (7 bases). Germline V gene data show CDR1 as SGHDN and CDR2 as FVKESK. This CDR3 comprises 17 residues. The V and J ends lost 0 bases and 4 bases respectively, with 16 bases between them. CDR3 residues: CASSQEAGQAIYNEQFF. DNA for the CDR3: TGTGCCAGCAGCCAAGAAGCGGGACAAGCAATATACAATGAGCAGTTCTTC.

V is TRBV7-8 and J is TRBJ2-3, with D unclear. V was shortened by 5 bases and J by 6 bases, with 12 bases between the two germline ends. Germline V lookup: CDR1 SGHVS, CDR2 FQNEAQ. The CDR3 extends over 13 amino acids. CDR3 in amino acids: CASSVLRSDTQYF. The CDR3 bases are TGTGCCAGCAGCGTACTTCGGAGCGATACGCAGTATTTT. Filled out from reference TRBV7-8 and TRBJ2-3, the complete variable domain reads GAGVSQSPRYKVAKRGQDVALRCDPISGHVSLFWYQQALGQGPEFLTYFQNEAQLDKSGLPSDRFFAERPEGSVSTLKIQRTQQEDSAVYLCASSVLRSDTQYFGPGTRLTVL.

The chain uses TRBV5-1 and TRBJ2-7; possibly TRBD2 for D (6 bases). Germline CDR1 is SGHRS and CDR2 is YFSETQ. V gave up 2 bases and J gave up 4 bases, with 22 bases separating them. CDR3 length: 17 amino acids. The CDR3 reads CASSFYSGDSPRYEQYF. CDR3 nucleotide sequence: TGCGCCAGCAGCTTCTACTCCGGGGACTCCCCGCGTTACGAGCAGTACTTC.

This clone has just one count. V usage is TRBV9 and J usage is TRBJ2-1, with 10 bases aligning to TRBD1. V shed 2 bases, J shed 7 bases, and the junction held 6 bases outside the gene matches. CDR3 length: 15 amino acids. Germline V lookup: CDR1 SGDLS, CDR2 YYNGEE. The CDR3 reads CASSVAGQGRNEQFF. The CDR3 nucleotides are TGTGCCAGCAGCGTCGCGGGACAGGGGCGGAATGAGCAGTTCTTC. Full variable domain (missing parts from reference TRBV9 and TRBJ2-1): DSGVTQTPKHLITATGQRVTLRCSPRSGDLSVYWYQQSLDQGLQFLIQYYNGEERAKGNILERFSAQQFPDLHSELNLSSLELGDSALYFCASSVAGQGRNEQFFGPGTRLTVL.